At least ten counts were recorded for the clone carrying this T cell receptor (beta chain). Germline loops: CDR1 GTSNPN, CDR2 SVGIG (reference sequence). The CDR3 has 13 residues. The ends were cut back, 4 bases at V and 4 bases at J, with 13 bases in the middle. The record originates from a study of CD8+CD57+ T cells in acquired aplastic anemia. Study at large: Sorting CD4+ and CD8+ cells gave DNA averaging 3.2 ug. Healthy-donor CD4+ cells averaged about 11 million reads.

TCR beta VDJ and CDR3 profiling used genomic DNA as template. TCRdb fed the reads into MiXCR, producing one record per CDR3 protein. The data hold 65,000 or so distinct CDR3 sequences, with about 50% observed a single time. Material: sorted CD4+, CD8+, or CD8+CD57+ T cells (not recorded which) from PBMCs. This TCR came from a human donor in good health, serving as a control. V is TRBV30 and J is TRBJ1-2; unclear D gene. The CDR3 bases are TGTGCCTGGAATTCCGCTTTCAGCTATGGCTACACCTTC. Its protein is CAWNSAFSYGYTF.